The rows below give T cell receptor beta chains drawn from one sample of a study of T cell responses to AZD1222 COVID-19 vaccine. Sequencing used immunoSEQ multiplex PCR; TCRdb keeps in-frame clones, though not all of them. Of approximately 150,000 clones listed, 70% to 90% are singletons. This material consisted of peripheral blood, taken 28 days after the second AZD1222 dose. These receptors originate from an adult who received the AZD1222 COVID-19 vaccine. CDR3s include the opening cysteine and the closing phenylalanine or tryptophan. The D gene is left open where the match is weak. A clone size is listed for some rows: how often the clone was seen (once, few, many), or a class if it is expanded.

V	D	size	J	DNA	CDR3
TRBV28	.	.	TRBJ1-1	TGTGCCAGCAGCACCTTAAACACTGAAGCTTTCTTT	CASSTLNTEAFF
TRBV3-1/TRBV3-2	.	.	TRBJ2-5	TGTGCCAGCAGCCAAGTGGTAGAAGAGACCCAGTACTTC	CASSQVVEETQYF
TRBV4-2	TRBD1	.	TRBJ1-1	TGTGCCAGCAGGAATCATGGACAGGGTGGCACTGAAGCTTTCTTT	CASRNHGQGGTEAFF
TRBV5-1	.	.	TRBJ1-3	TGCGCCAGCGCACCGGGGGCAGTAGCTGGGGGCACCATATATTTT	CASAPGAVAGGTIYF
TRBV2	.	.	TRBJ1-1	TGTGCCAGCAGACTGACTGGTGAAGCTTTCTTT	CASRLTGEAFF
TRBV18	.	.	TRBJ1-5	TGTGCCAGCTCACTCGACAGGACTGATCAGCCCCAGCATTTT	CASSLDRTDQPQHF
TRBV7-9	.	once	TRBJ2-4	TGTGCCAGCAGTCCCCGACAGGCCTACCGAAACATTCAGTACTTC	CASSPRQAYRNIQYF
TRBV29-1	.	.	TRBJ2-7	TGCAGCGTTGAGGGGAGATTTGGGGCAGAGCAGTACTTC	CSVEGRFGAEQYF
TRBV3-1/TRBV3-2	.	.	TRBJ2-1	TGTGCCAGCAGCCAAGCCGGGACTTTTCTGGGCAATGAGCAGTTCTTC	CASSQAGTFLGNEQFF
TRBV5-4	TRBD1	.	TRBJ1-2	TGTGCCAGCAGCTTGATAGGACAGGGATACTATGGCTACACCTTC	CASSLIGQGYYGYTF
TRBV27	.	.	TRBJ2-1	TGTGCCAGCAGTTTTGGGCAGAACAATGAGCAGTTCTTC	CASSFGQNNEQFF
TRBV29-1	TRBD1	.	TRBJ1-2	TGCAGCGGAGACAGGGGATGGGATGGCTACACCTTC	CSGDRGWDGYTF
TRBV30	.	.	TRBJ1-2	TGTGCCTGGAGGGGGGGACATGGAGTTTCTGGCTACACCTTC	CAWRGGHGVSGYTF
TRBV7-8	TRBD2	.	TRBJ2-1	TGTGCCAGCAGCTTAGACGCAGCGGGGGGGCGCGATGAGCAGTTCTTC	CASSLDAAGGRDEQFF
TRBV9	.	.	TRBJ2-1	TGTGCCAGCTGCGGGCCCTGGGAGGGGGGGGGTTTATACAATGAGCAGTTCTTC	CASCGPWEGGGLYNEQFF
TRBV5-1	.	once	TRBJ2-7	TGCGCCAGCAGTTTGACACTCGAAAACTCCTACGAGCAGTACTTC	CASSLTLENSYEQYF
TRBV10-3	TRBD1	.	TRBJ1-4	TGTGCCATCAGTGAGGACAGGGGCAATGAAAAACTGTTTTTT	CAISEDRGNEKLFF
TRBV15	.	.	TRBJ1-2	TGTGCCACCAGCAGATCAGGGGATGGTAACTATGGCTACACCTTC	CATSRSGDGNYGYTF
TRBV25-1	.	.	TRBJ2-1	TGTGCCAGCAGTGAATCAGTGATCGGACCTAAAGCGAATGAGCAGTTCTTC	CASSESVIGPKANEQFF
TRBV19	TRBD1	.	TRBJ2-5	TGTGCCAGTAGTATAGGGACAGGGTTCGGGGAGACCCAGTACTTC	CASSIGTGFGETQYF
TRBV2	TRBD1	.	TRBJ1-1	TGTGCCAGCACCACGGACAGGGTGGGGACTGAAGCTTTCTTT	CASTTDRVGTEAFF
TRBV15	TRBD1	.	TRBJ1-2	TGTGCCACCAGCAGGGTGGACAGGATTGGGTATGGCTACACCTTC	CATSRVDRIGYGYTF
TRBV29-1	TRBD2	once	TRBJ2-7	TGCAGCGTTGAGGTACTAGCGGTGAATTCCTACGAGCAGTACTTC	CSVEVLAVNSYEQYF
TRBV19	.	.	TRBJ2-3	TGTGCCAGTAGTGACGACTTCACAGCGGGTACGCAGTATTTT	CASSDDFTAGTQYF
TRBV6-5	TRBD1	.	TRBJ1-2	TGTGCCAGCAGTTACTCAGGGGGCTGGGACTATGGCTACACCTTC	CASSYSGGWDYGYTF
TRBV27	TRBD2	.	TRBJ2-1	TGTGCCAGCAGTTTACTTGAAGTAGCGGGAGTCCCTGAGCAGTTCTTC	CASSLLEVAGVPEQFF
TRBV5-1	.	.	TRBJ1-1	TGCGCCAGCAGCTTGGGAGGGATTGAAGCTTTCTTT	CASSLGGIEAFF
TRBV5-1	TRBD1	few	TRBJ1-1	TGCGCCAGCAGGGAGACAGGGAACGCTGAAGCTTTCTTT	CASRETGNAEAFF
TRBV5-4	TRBD1	few	TRBJ1-1	TGTGCCAGCAGCTACAACTCAGGGGGCTATACTGAAGCTTTCTTT	CASSYNSGGYTEAFF
TRBV27	TRBD1	.	TRBJ1-2	TGTGCCAGCAGTTTATCGGGGACAGTGAGAAAGGGCTACACCTTC	CASSLSGTVRKGYTF